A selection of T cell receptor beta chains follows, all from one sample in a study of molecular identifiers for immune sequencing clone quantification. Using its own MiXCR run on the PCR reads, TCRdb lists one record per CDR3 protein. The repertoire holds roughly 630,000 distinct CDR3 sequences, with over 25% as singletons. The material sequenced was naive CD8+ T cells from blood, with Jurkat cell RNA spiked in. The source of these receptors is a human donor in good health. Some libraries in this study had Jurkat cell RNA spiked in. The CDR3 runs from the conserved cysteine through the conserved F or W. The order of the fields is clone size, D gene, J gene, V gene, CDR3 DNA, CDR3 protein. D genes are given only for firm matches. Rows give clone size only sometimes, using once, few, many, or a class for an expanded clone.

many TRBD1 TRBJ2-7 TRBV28 TGTGCCAGCAGTTCCCTGGGGACAGACTCCTACGAGCAGTACTTC CASSSLGTDSYEQYF
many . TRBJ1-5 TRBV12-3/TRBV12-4 TGTGCCAGCAGTTTGATATCAGGGAGCAATCAGCCCCAGCATTTT CASSLISGSNQPQHF
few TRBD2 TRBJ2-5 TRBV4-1 TGCGCCAGCAGCCACCCGGGACTAGCAGGGGAGACCCAGTACTTC CASSHPGLAGETQYF
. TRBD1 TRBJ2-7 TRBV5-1 TGCGCCAGCAGCACGACTCTCCGGGACAGGGGTCTCTACGAGCAGTACTTC CASSTTLRDRGLYEQYF
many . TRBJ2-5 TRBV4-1 TGCGCCAGCAGCCAAGTCGACTACCCGCAAGAGACCCAGTACTTC CASSQVDYPQETQYF
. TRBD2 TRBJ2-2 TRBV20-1 TGCAGTGCTAGGACAAGCGGGGGAATTTACACCGGGGAGCTGTTTTTT CSARTSGGIYTGELFF
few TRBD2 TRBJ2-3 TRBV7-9 TGTGCCAGCAGCGACGGGACTAGCGGGAGGACAGATACGCAGTATTTT CASSDGTSGRTDTQYF
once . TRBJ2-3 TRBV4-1 TGCGCCCGCAGCCAAGAAGGAGGGGGGACAACACCGACGCAGTATTTT CARSQEGGGTTPTQYF
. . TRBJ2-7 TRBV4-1 TGCGCCAGCAGCCGCACCGGGACCGGACCCTACGAGCAGTACTTC CASSRTGTGPYEQYF
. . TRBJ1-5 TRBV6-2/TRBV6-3 TGTGCCAGCAGTTATATTCTTAGTCAGCCCCAGCATTTT CASSYILSQPQHF
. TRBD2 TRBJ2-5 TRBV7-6 TGTGCCAGCAGCTTAGCACAGGGGACTAGCACTCAAGAGACCCAGTACTTC CASSLAQGTSTQETQYF
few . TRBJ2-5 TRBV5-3 TGTGCCAGCAGCCCCGCGGGCAGGGAGGAGACCCAGTACTTC CASSPAGREETQYF
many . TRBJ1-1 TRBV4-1 TGCGCCAGCAGCCTCGATCAGGGTATGGTGGGCACTGAAGCTTTCTTT CASSLDQGMVGTEAFF
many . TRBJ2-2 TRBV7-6 TGTGCCAGCAGCCCCCGGGTGGGTACCGGGGAGCTGTTTTTT CASSPRVGTGELFF
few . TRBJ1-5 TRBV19 TGTGCCAGTAGTCTTGGGGCTATTGGGCCCCAGCATTTT CASSLGAIGPQHF
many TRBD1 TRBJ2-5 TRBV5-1 TGCGCCAGCAGCTTGGTGTGGGACAGGGGTGAGACCCAGTACTTC CASSLVWDRGETQYF
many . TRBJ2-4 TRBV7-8 TGTGCCAGCAGCTTAGGGCAGGGGATGGCCAAAAACATTCAGTACTTC CASSLGQGMAKNIQYF
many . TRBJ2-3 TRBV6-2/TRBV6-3 TGTGCCAGCAGACACACCAGGAACTGGGCAGATACGCAGTATTTT CASRHTRNWADTQYF
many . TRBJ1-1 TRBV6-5 TGTGCCAGCAGTTATTTGGGGAGTGAAGCTTTCTTT CASSYLGSEAFF
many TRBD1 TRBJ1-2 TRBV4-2 TGTGCCAGCAGCCAAACCCTTCCCGGACAGGGGGAGGACTATGGCTACACCTTC CASSQTLPGQGEDYGYTF
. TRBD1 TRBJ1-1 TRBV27 TGTGCCAGCAGTCGCCTTGGGACAGGGCAGACTGAAGCTTTCTTT CASSRLGTGQTEAFF
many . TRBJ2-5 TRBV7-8 TGTGCCAGCAGCTTAACAGAGACCCAGTACTTC CASSLTETQYF
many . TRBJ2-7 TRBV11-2 TGTGCCAGCAGCTCCAGGGGACCGCTCTACGAGCAGTACTTC CASSSRGPLYEQYF
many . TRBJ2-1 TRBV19 TGTGCCAGTAGTATTACAGTCGTTAACAATGAGCAGTTCTTC CASSITVVNNEQFF
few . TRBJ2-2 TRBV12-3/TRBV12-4 TGTGCCAGCAGTAACATACAGGGGAACACCGGGGAGCTGTTTTTT CASSNIQGNTGELFF
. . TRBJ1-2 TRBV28 TGTGCCAGCAGTTTACGGGCTGACTATGGCTACACCTTC CASSLRADYGYTF
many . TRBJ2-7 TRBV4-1 TGCGCCAGCAGCATAGCAGTACTAGACTACGAGCAGTACTTC CASSIAVLDYEQYF
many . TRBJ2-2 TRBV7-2 TGTGCCAGCAGCTTATTGGGGGGCGGCACCGGGGAGCTGTTTTTT CASSLLGGGTGELFF
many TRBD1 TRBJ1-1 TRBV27 TGTGCCAGCAGCCGCGGACAGGGAACTGAAGCTTTCTTT CASSRGQGTEAFF
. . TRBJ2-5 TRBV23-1 TGCGCCAGCAGTCAACCCCCCTCATCAGGGGCAGAGACCCAGTACTTC CASSQPPSSGAETQYF
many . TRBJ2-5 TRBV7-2 TGTGCCAGCAGCTTAGTACAAAGCCCCGGAGAGACCCAGTACTTC CASSLVQSPGETQYF
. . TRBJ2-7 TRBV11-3 TGTGCCAGCAGCGCTGCAGGGCAAGGATCCTACGAGCAGTACTTC CASSAAGQGSYEQYF
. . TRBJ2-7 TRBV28 TGTGCCAGCAGTTTACACGGAGGCCCCTACGAGCAGTACTTC CASSLHGGPYEQYF
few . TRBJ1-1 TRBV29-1 TGCAGCACTTGGACAGTGGACACTGAAGCTTTCTTT CSTWTVDTEAFF
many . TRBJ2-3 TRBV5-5 TGTGCCAGCAGCCAGGGACGCTTATCAGATACGCAGTATTTT CASSQGRLSDTQYF
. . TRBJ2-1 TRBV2 TGTACCAGCAGCCCCGGTCTCGAGCAGTTCTTC CTSSPGLEQFF
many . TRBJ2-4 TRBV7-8 TGTGCCAGCAGCTTACAGGGAATTGGAGCCAAAAACATTCAGTACTTC CASSLQGIGAKNIQYF
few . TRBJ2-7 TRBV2 TGTGCCAGCAGTAAGACATCATGGGGCTACGAGCAGTACTTC CASSKTSWGYEQYF
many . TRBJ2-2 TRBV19 TGTGCCAGTAGTATCGTCAGCGCCGGGGAGCTGTTTTTT CASSIVSAGELFF
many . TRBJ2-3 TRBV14 TGTGCCAGCAGCCAGCACCCTGGGACAGATACGCAGTATTTT CASSQHPGTDTQYF
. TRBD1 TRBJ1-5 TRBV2 TGTGCCAGCAGCGAGGACAGGGGGTATCAGCCCCAGCATTTT CASSEDRGYQPQHF
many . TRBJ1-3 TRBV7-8 TGTGCCAGCAGCCAAGGACAGAGCTCTGGAAACACCATATATTTT CASSQGQSSGNTIYF
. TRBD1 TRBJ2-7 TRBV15 TGTGCCACCAGCAGAATCCTCGGGACAGGGGGCGAGCAGTACTTC CATSRILGTGGEQYF
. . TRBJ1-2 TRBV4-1 TGCGCCAGCAGCCAAGACAGGGAGGGGTCTTATGGCTACACCTTC CASSQDREGSYGYTF
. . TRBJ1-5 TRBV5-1 TGCGCCAGCAGCCCCTCAGAAGCCATACAGCCCCAGCATTTT CASSPSEAIQPQHF
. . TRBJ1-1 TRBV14 TGTGCCAGCAGCCCTCATTATATGAACACTGAAGCTTTCTTT CASSPHYMNTEAFF
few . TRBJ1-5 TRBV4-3 TGCGCCAGCAGCCAAGATTACGGTTATAGCAATCAGCCCCAGCATTTT CASSQDYGYSNQPQHF
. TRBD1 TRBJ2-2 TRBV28 TGTGCCAGCAGTTCATCGGCTTATTACCGGGACAGGGAGGCCGGGGAGCTGGTTTTT CASSSSAYYRDREAGELVF
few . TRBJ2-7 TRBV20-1 TGCAGTGGTTTGAGCGAGACGATAACCTACGAGCAGTACTTC CSGLSETITYEQYF
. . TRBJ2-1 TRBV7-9 TGTGCCAGCAGCCCAAGGGGGACCGGCGACAATGAGCAGTTCTTC CASSPRGTGDNEQFF